This T cell receptor beta chain was identified in a study of T cell responses to AZD1222 COVID-19 vaccine. General observations from the study: The donor cohort was predominantly white British with a female majority, and clonal diversity may have been underestimated. Increased Spike-specific TCR breadth and depth were observed after two AZD1222 doses. It was only after the peak T cell response that any repertoires were sampled.

The assay was immunoSEQ multiplex PCR, and TCRdb's table has in-frame clones only and misses some. The table shows about 130,000 clones, with about 88% occurring only once. Concerning this clone itself: Antigen unknown.

Germline V gives CDR1 KGHSH, CDR2 LQKENI. The J segment lost 3 bases and the V segment lost 0 bases, leaving 3 bases of the junction unmatched. CDR3 length: 15 amino acids. V and J are TRBV18 and TRBJ2-7; 9 bases line up with TRBD2. The material was peripheral blood, obtained on day 0 of AZD1222 vaccination. The receptor comes from an adult in good health. In DNA form, the CDR3 reads TGTGCCAGCTCACCACCCCTAGCGGGGAGCTACGAGCAGTACTTC. Protein: CASSPPLAGSYEQYF.